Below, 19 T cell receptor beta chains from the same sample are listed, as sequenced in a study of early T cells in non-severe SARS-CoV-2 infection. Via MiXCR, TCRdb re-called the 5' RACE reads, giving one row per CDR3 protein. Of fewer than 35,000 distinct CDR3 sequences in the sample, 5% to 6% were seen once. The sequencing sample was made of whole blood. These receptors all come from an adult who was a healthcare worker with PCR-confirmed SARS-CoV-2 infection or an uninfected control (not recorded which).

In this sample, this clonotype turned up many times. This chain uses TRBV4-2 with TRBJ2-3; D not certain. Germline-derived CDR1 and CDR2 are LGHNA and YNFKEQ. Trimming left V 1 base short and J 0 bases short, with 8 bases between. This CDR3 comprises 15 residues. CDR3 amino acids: CASSQASRSTDTQYF. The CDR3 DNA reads TGTGCCAGCAGCCAAGCCTCTAGGAGCACAGATACGCAGTATTTT.

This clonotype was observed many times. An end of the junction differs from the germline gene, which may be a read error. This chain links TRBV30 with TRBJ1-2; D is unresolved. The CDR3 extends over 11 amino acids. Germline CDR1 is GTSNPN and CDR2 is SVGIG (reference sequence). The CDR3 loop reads CACSLLTRCFF. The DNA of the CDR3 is TGTGCCTGTTCGCTCCTAACGAGATGTTTTTTC.

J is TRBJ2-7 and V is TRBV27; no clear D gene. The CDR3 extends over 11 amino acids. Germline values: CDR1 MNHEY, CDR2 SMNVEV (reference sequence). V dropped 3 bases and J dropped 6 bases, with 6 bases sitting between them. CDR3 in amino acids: CASSFSGEQYF. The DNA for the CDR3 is TGTGCCAGCAGTTTCTCCGGCGAGCAGTACTTC.

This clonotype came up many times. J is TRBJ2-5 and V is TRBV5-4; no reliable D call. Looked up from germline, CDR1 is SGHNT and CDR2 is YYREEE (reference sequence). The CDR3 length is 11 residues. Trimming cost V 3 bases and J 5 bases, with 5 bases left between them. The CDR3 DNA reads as TGTGCCAGCAGCTCCCTTGAGACCCAGTACTTC. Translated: CASSSLETQYF.

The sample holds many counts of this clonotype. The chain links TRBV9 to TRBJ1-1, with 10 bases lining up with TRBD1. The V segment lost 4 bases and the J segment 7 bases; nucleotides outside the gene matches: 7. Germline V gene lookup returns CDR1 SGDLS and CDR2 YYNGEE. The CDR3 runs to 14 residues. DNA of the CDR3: TGTGCCAGCAGCCCGCGACAGGGGGCAAATGAAGCTTTCTTT. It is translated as CASSPRQGANEAFF. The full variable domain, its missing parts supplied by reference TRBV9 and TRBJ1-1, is DSGVTQTPKHLITATGQRVTLRCSPRSGDLSVYWYQQSLDQGLQFLIQYYNGEERAKGNILERFSAQQFPDLHSELNLSSLELGDSALYFCASSPRQGANEAFFGQGTRLTVV.

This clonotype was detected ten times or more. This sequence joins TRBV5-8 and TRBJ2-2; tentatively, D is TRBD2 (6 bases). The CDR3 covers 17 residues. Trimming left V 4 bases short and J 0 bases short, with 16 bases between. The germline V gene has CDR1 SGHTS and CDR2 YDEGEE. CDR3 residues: CASSPERAGTNTGELFF. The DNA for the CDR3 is TGTGCCAGCAGCCCCGAGCGGGCAGGAACGAACACCGGGGAGCTGTTTTTT.

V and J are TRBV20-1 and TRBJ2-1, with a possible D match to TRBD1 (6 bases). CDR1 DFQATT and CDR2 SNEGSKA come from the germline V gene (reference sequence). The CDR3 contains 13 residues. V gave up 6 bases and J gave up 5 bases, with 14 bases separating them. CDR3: CSALTGADNEQFF. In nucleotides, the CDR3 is TGCAGTGCATTGACAGGCGCCGACAATGAGCAGTTCTTC.

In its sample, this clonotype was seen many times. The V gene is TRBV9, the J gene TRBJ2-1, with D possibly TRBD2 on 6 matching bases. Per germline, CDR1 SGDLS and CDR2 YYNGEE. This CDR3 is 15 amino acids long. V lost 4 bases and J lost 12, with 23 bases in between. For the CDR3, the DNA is TGTGCCAGCAGCCCGGGGAGTGGACTACCCCAGGGGCAGTTCTTC. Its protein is CASSPGSGLPQGQFF.

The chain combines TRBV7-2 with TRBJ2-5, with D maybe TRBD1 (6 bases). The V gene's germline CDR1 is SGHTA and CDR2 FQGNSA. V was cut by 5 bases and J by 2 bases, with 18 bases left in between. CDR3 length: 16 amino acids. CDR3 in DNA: TGTGCCAGCAGCCCCGAGGCATGGGGGCTACAAGAGACCCAGTACTTC. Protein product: CASSPEAWGLQETQYF.

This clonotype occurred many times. CDR3 protein: CASTPSGTYEQYF. In nucleotides, the CDR3 is TGTGCCAGCACCCCTAGCGGGACCTACGAGCAGTACTTC. The J gene is TRBJ2-7, the V gene TRBV28; TRBD2 agrees at 9 bases. Germline V CDR1 and CDR2: MDHEN, SYDVKM. The CDR3 runs to 13 residues. The V gene end was trimmed by 7 bases and the J gene end by 2 bases; junction bases not matched to a gene: 3.

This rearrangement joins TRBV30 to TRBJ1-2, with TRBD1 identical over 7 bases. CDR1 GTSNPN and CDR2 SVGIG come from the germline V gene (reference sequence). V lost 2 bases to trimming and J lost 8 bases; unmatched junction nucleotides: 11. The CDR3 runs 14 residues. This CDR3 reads CAWSSYRDRGGYTF. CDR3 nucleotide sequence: TGTGCCTGGAGTTCCTACCGGGACAGAGGAGGCTACACCTTC.

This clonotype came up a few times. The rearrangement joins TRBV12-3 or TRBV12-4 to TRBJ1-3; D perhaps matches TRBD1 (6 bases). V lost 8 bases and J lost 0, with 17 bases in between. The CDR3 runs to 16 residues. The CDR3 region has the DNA TGTGCCAGCCTCGGGGGCGTCCTACACTCTGGAAACACCATATATTTT. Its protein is CASLGGVLHSGNTIYF.

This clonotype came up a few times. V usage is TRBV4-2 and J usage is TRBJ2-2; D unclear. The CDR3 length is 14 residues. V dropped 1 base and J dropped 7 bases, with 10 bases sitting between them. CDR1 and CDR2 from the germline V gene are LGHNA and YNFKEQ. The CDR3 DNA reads TGTGCCAGCAGCCAAGTACGTCCGAGCGGGGAGCTGTTTTTT. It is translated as CASSQVRPSGELFF.

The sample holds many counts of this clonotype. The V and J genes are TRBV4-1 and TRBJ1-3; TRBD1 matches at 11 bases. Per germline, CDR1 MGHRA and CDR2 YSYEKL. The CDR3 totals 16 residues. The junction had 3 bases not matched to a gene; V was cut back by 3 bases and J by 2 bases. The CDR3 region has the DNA TGCGCCAGCAGCCAGCTGGGACAGGGGGCTGGAAACACCATATATTTT. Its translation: CASSQLGQGAGNTIYF.

The CDR3 nucleotides are TGTGCCAGCAGCCTTCAGGGGGGCGACGAGCAGTACTTC. Encoded protein: CASSLQGGDEQYF. The chain uses TRBV4-2 and TRBJ2-7; D possibly corresponds to TRBD1 (7 bases). V shed 4 bases and J shed 5 bases, with 12 bases lying between them. Germline V gene lookup returns CDR1 LGHNA and CDR2 YNFKEQ. CDR3 size: 13 residues.

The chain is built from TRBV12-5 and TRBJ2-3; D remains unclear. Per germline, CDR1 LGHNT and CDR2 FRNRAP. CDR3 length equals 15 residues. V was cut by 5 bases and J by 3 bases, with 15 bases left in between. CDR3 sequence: CASGKGKVGTDTQYF. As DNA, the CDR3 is TGTGCTAGTGGTAAAGGGAAAGTGGGGACAGATACGCAGTATTTT.

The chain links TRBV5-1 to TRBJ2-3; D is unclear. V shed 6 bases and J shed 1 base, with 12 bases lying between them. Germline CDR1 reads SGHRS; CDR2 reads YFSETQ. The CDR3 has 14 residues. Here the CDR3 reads CASKVQWGTDTQYF. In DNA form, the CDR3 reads TGCGCCAGCAAGGTTCAGTGGGGCACAGATACGCAGTATTTT.

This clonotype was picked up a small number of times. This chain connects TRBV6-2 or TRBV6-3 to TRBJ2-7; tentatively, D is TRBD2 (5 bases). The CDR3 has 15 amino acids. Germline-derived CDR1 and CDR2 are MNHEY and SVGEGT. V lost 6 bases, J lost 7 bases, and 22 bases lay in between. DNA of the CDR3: TGTGCCAGCAGAAGAAGCGCCTTCAGCTCGGGGGAGCAGTACTTC. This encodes CASRRSAFSSGEQYF.

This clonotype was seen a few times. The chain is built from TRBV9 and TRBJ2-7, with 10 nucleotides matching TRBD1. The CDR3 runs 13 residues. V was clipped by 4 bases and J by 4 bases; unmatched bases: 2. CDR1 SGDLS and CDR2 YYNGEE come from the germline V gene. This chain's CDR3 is CASSRQGAYEQYF. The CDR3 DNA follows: TGTGCCAGCAGCCGACAGGGGGCTTACGAGCAGTACTTC.